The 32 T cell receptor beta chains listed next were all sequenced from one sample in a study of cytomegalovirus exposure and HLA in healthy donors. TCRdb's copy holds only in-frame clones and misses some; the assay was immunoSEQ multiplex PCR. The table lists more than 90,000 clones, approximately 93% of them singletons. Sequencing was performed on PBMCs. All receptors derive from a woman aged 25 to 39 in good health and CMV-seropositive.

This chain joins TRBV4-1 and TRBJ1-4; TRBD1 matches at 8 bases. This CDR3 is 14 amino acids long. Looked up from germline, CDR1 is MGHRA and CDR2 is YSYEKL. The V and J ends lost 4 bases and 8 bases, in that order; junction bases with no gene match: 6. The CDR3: CASSPRTGREKLFF. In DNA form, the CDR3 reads TGCGCCAGCAGCCCTCGGACAGGGCGAGAAAAACTGTTTTTT.

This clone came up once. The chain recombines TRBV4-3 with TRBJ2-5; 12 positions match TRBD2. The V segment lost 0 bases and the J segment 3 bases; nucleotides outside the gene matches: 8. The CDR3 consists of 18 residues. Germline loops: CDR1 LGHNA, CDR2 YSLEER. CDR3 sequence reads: CASSQDRGASGREETQYF. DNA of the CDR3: TGCGCCAGCAGCCAAGATCGAGGAGCTAGCGGGAGGGAAGAGACCCAGTACTTC.

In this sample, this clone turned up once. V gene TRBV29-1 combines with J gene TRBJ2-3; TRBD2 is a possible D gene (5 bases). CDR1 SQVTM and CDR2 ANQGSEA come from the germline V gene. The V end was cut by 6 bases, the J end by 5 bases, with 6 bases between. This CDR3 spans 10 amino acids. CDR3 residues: CSVGEDTQYF. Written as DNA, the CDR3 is TGCAGCGTCGGGGAAGATACGCAGTATTTT.

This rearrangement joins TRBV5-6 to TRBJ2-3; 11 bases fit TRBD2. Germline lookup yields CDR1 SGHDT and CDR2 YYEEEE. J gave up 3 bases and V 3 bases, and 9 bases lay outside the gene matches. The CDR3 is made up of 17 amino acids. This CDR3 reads CASSSRFTSGRTDTQYF. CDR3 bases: TGTGCCAGCAGCTCCCGATTTACTAGCGGGAGAACAGATACGCAGTATTTT.

The CDR3 DNA reads TGTGCCACCAGCAGAGTCGCCGGACAGACCTACGAGCAGTACTTC. Its protein product is CATSRVAGQTYEQYF. V usage is TRBV15 and J usage is TRBJ2-7; tentatively, D is TRBD1 (6 bases). The germline V gene encodes CDR1 LNHNV and CDR2 YYDKDF (reference sequence). This CDR3 spans 15 amino acids. V dropped 1 base and J dropped 2 bases, with 12 bases sitting between them.

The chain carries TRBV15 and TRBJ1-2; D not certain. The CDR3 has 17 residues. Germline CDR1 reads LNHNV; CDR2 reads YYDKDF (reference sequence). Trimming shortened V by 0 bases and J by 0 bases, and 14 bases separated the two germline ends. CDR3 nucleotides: TGTGCCACCAGCAGAGAACTGACGAGGGCGGCTAACTATGGCTACACCTTC. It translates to CATSRELTRAANYGYTF.

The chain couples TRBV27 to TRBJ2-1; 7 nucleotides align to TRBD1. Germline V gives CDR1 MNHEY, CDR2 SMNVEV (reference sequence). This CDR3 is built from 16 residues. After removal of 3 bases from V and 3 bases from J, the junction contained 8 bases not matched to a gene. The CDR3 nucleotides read TGTGCCAGCAGTTTCTCCCAGGGGGAATTCTACAATGAGCAGTTCTTC. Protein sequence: CASSFSQGEFYNEQFF.

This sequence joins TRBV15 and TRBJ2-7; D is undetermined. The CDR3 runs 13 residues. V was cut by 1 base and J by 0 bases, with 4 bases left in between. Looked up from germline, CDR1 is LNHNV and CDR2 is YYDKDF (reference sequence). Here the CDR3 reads CATSRGASYEQYF. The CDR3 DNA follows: TGTGCCACCAGCAGAGGAGCCTCCTACGAGCAGTACTTC.

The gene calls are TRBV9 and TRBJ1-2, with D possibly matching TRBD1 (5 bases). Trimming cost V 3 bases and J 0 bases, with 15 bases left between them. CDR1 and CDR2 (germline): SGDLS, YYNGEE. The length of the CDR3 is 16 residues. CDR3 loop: CASSATGGPANYGYTF. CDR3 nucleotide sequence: TGTGCCAGCAGCGCTACCGGGGGACCAGCTAACTATGGCTACACCTTC.

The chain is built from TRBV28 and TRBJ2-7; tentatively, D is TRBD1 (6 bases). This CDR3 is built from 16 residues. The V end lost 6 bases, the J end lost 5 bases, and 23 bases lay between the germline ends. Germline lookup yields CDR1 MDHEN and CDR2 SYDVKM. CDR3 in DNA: TGTGCCAGCAGCCACCTTCCTCAAAGACAGGAACACGAGCAGTACTTC. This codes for CASSHLPQRQEHEQYF.

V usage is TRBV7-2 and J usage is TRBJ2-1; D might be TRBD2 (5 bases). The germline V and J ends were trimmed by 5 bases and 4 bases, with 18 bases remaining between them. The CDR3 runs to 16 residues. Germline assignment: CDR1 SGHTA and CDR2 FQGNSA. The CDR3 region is CASSRPPRTGYNEQFF. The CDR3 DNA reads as TGTGCCAGCAGCAGACCGCCCCGGACGGGATACAATGAGCAGTTCTTC.

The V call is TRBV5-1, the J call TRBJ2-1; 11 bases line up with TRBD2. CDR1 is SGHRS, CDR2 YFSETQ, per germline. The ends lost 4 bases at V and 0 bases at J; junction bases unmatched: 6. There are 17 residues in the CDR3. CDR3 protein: CASSPKTSGISYNEQFF. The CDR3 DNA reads TGCGCCAGCAGCCCCAAGACTAGCGGGATCTCCTACAATGAGCAGTTCTTC. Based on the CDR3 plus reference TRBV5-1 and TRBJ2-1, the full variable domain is KAGVTQTPRYLIKTRGQQVTLSCSPISGHRSVSWYQQTPGQGLQFLFEYFSETQRNKGNFPGRFSGRQFSNSRSEMNVSTLELGDSALYLCASSPKTSGISYNEQFFGPGTRLTVL.

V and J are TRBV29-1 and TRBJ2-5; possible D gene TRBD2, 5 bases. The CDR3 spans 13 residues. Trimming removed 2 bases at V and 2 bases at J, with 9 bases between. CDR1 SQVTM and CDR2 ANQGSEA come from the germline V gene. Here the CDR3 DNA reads TGCAGCGTTGAATGGGAGTGGCAAGAGACCCAGTACTTC. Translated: CSVEWEWQETQYF.

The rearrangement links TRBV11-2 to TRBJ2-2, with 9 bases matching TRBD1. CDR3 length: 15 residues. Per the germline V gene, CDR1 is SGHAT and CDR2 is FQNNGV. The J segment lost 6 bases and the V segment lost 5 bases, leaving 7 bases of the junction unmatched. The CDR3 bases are TGTGCCAGCAGCGTCGGGACAGGGACGCCCGGGGAGCTGTTTTTT. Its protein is CASSVGTGTPGELFF.

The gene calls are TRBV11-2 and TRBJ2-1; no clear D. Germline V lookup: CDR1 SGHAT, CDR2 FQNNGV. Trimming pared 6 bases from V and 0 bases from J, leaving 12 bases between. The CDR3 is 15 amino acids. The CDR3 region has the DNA TGTGCCAGCAGTCCAGAATACAGCTCCTACAATGAGCAGTTCTTC. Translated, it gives CASSPEYSSYNEQFF.

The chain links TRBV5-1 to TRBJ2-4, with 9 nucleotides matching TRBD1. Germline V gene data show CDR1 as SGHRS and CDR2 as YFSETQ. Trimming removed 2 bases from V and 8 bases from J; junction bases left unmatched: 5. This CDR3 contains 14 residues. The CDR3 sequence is CASSLGTGRDIQYF. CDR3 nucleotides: TGCGCCAGCAGCTTAGGGACAGGGAGGGACATTCAGTACTTC.

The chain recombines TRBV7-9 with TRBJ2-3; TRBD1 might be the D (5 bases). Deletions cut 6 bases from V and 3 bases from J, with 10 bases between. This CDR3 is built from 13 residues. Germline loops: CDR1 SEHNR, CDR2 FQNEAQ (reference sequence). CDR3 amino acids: CASRQASTDTQYF. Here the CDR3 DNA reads TGTGCCAGCAGACAGGCCTCAACAGATACGCAGTATTTT. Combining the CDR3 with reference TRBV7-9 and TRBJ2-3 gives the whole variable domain DTGVSQNPRHKITKRGQNVTFRCDPISEHNRLYWYRQTLGQGPEFLTYFQNEAQLEKSRLLSDRFSAERPKGSFSTLEIQRTEQGDSAMYLCASRQASTDTQYFGPGTRLTVL.

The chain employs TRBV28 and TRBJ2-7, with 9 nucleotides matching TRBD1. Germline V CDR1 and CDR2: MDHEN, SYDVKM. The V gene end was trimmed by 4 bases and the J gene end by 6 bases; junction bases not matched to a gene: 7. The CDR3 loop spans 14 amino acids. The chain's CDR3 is CASSSPRDRVEQYF. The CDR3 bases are TGTGCCAGCAGTTCTCCCCGGGACAGGGTCGAGCAGTACTTC.

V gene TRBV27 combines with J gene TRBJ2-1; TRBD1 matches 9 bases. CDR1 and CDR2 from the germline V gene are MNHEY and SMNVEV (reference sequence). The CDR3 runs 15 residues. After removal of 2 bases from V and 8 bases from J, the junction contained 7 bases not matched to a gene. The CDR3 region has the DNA TGTGCCAGCAGTTTAGGACAGGGGCTTCGGGATGAGCAGTTCTTC. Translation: CASSLGQGLRDEQFF.

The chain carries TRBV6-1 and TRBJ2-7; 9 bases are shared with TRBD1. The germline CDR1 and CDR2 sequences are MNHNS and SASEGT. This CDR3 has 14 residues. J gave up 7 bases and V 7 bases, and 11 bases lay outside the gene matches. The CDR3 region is CASTRTGARGEQYF. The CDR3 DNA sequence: TGTGCCAGCACAAGGACAGGGGCCCGAGGTGAGCAGTACTTC.

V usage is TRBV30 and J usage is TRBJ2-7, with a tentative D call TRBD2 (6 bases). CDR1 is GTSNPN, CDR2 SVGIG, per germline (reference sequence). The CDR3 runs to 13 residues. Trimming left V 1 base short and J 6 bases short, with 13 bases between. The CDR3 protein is CAWSAHAGSEQYF. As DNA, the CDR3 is TGTGCCTGGAGTGCTCACGCGGGATCCGAGCAGTACTTC.

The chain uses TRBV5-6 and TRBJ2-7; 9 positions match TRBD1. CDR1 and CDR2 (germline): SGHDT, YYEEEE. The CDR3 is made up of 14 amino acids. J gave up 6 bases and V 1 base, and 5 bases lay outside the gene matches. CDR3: CASSLSQGAAEQYF. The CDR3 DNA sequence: TGTGCCAGCAGCTTGTCACAGGGGGCGGCCGAGCAGTACTTC. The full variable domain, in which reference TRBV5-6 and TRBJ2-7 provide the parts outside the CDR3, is DAGVTQSPTHLIKTRGQQVTLRCSPKSGHDTVSWYQQALGQGPQFIFQYYEEEERQRGNFPDRFSGHQFPNYSSELNVNALLLGDSALYLCASSLSQGAAEQYFGPGTRLTVT.

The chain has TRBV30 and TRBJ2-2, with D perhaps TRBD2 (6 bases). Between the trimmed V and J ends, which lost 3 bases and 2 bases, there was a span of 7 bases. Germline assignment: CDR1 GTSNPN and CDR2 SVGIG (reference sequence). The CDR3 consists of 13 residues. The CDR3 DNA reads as TGTGCCTGGAGCGGGACTAACACCGGGGAGCTGTTTTTT. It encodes CAWSGTNTGELFF.

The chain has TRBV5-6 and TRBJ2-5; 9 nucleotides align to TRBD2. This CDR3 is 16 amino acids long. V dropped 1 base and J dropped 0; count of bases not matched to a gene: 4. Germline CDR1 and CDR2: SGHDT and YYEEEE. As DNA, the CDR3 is TGTGCCAGCAGCTTGTCACTAGCGGGTAACCAAGAGACCCAGTACTTC. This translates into CASSLSLAGNQETQYF.

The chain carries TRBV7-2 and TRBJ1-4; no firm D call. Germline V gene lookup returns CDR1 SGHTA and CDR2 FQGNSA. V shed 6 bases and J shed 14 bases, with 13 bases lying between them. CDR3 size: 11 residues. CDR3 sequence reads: CASSSNGGLFF. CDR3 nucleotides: TGTGCCAGCAGTTCCAACGGAGGTCTGTTTTTT.

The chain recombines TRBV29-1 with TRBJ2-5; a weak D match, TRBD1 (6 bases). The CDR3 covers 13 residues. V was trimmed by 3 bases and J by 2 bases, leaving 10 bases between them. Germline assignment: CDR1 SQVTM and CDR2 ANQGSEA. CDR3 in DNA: TGCAGCGTTGACAGGGGCTCGCAAGAGACCCAGTACTTC. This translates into CSVDRGSQETQYF.

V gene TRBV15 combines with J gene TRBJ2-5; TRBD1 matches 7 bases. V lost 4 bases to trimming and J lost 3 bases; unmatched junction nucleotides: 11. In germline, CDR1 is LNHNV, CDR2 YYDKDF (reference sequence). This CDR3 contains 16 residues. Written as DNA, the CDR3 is TGTGCCACCAGCAAGGGACCATACGGGACAGAAGAGACCCAGTACTTC. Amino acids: CATSKGPYGTEETQYF.

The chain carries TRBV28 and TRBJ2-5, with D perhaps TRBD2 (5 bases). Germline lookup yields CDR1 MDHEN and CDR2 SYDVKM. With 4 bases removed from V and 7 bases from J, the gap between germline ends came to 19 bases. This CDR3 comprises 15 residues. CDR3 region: CASSSIFGSPRTQYF. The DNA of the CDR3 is TGTGCCAGCAGTTCTATTTTTGGGAGCCCCAGGACCCAGTACTTC.

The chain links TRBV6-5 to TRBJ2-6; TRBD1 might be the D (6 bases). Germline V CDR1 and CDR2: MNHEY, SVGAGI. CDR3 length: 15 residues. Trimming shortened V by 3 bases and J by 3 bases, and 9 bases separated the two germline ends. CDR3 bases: TGTGCCAGCAGTTATCAGGGGTTTGGGGCCAACGTCCTGACTTTC. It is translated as CASSYQGFGANVLTF.

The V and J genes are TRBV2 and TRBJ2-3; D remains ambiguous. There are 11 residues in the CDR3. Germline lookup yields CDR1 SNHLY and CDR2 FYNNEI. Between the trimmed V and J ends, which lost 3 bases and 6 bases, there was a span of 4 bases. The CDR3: CASSERDTQYF. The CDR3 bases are TGTGCCAGCAGTGAGCGCGATACGCAGTATTTT.

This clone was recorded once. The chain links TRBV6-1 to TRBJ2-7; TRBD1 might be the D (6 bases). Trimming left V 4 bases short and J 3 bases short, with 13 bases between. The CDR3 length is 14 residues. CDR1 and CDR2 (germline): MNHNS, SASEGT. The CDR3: CASSASQGVYEQYF. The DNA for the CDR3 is TGTGCCAGCAGTGCGTCACAGGGCGTCTACGAGCAGTACTTC.

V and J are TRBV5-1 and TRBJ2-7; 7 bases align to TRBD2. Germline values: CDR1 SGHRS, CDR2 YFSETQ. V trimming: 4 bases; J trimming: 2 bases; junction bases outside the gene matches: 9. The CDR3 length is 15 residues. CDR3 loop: CASSPAARGAYEQYF. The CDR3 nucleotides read TGCGCCAGCAGCCCCGCCGCCCGGGGGGCCTACGAGCAGTACTTC.